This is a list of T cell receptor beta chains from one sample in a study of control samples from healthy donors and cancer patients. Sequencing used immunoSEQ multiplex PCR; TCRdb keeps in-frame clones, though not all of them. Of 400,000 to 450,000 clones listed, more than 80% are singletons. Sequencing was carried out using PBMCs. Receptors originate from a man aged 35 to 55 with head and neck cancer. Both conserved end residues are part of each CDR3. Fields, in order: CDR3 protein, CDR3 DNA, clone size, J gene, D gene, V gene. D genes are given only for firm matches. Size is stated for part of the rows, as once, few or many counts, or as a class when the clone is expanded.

CDR3aa: CASSMGQGGTDTQYF
CDR3nt: TGTGCCAGCAGCATGGGACAGGGGGGCACAGATACGCAGTATTTT
abundance: -
j_gene: TRBJ2-3
d_gene: TRBD1
v_gene: TRBV5-6

CDR3aa: CASSYGTSLYEQYF
CDR3nt: TGTGCCAGCAGTTACGGGACTAGCCTGTACGAGCAGTACTTC
abundance: -
j_gene: TRBJ2-7
d_gene: TRBD2
v_gene: TRBV6-2/TRBV6-3

CDR3aa: CASSRLDRIGTDTQYF
CDR3nt: TGTGCCAGCAGTAGACTAGACCGGATAGGAACAGATACGCAGTATTTT
abundance: -
j_gene: TRBJ2-3
d_gene: -
v_gene: TRBV27

CDR3aa: CASSPPVSSGMREQFF
CDR3nt: TGTGCCAGCAGTCCCCCGGTGAGTAGCGGGATGCGAGAGCAGTTCTTC
abundance: -
j_gene: TRBJ2-1
d_gene: TRBD2
v_gene: TRBV6-6

CDR3aa: CASSYSRLANHNEQFF
CDR3nt: TGTGCCAGCAGTTACTCGAGACTAGCTAACCACAATGAGCAGTTCTTC
abundance: -
j_gene: TRBJ2-1
d_gene: TRBD2
v_gene: TRBV6-5

CDR3aa: CASRASGQGPETQYF
CDR3nt: TGTGCCAGCAGAGCTTCCGGACAGGGGCCGGAGACCCAGTACTTC
abundance: -
j_gene: TRBJ2-5
d_gene: TRBD1
v_gene: TRBV6-5

CDR3aa: CASSQPGTVYSPLHF
CDR3nt: TGTGCCAGCAGTCAACCCGGGACGGTTTATTCACCCCTCCACTTT
abundance: -
j_gene: TRBJ1-6
d_gene: -
v_gene: TRBV28

CDR3aa: CASSQTSGRASETQYF
CDR3nt: TGCGCCAGCAGCCAGACTAGCGGGAGGGCCTCGGAGACCCAGTACTTC
abundance: -
j_gene: TRBJ2-5
d_gene: TRBD2
v_gene: TRBV4-1

CDR3aa: CASSLAAVTGANVLTF
CDR3nt: TGTGCCAGCAGCTTAGCGGCGGTTACTGGGGCCAACGTCCTGACTTTC
abundance: -
j_gene: TRBJ2-6
d_gene: -
v_gene: TRBV7-8

CDR3aa: CASSHGSGTTGELFF
CDR3nt: TGTGCCAGCAGCCACGGCTCAGGGACCACCGGGGAGCTGTTTTTT
abundance: -
j_gene: TRBJ2-2
d_gene: -
v_gene: TRBV11-3

CDR3aa: CASRGTTNEKLFF
CDR3nt: TGTGCCTCCAGGGGGACAACTAATGAAAAACTGTTTTTT
abundance: -
j_gene: TRBJ1-4
d_gene: TRBD1
v_gene: TRBV30

CDR3aa: CSVLSGQAYEQYF
CDR3nt: TGCAGCGTTCTCTCGGGACAGGCATACGAGCAGTACTTC
abundance: -
j_gene: TRBJ2-7
d_gene: TRBD1
v_gene: TRBV29-1

CDR3aa: CASSTSRRFTNEKLFF
CDR3nt: TGTGCCAGTAGTACGTCCCGTCGGTTTACTAATGAAAAACTGTTTTTT
abundance: -
j_gene: TRBJ1-4
d_gene: -
v_gene: TRBV19

CDR3aa: CSVPADTGELFF
CDR3nt: TGCAGCGTTCCTGCAGACACCGGGGAGCTGTTTTTT
abundance: -
j_gene: TRBJ2-2
d_gene: -
v_gene: TRBV29-1

CDR3aa: CASSSTRRDGDSPLHF
CDR3nt: TGCGCCAGCAGCTCAACGCGGAGGGACGGAGATTCACCCCTCCACTTT
abundance: few
j_gene: TRBJ1-6
d_gene: -
v_gene: TRBV4-1

CDR3aa: CASSYSTEGSGNGYTF
CDR3nt: TGTGCCAGCAGTTACTCGACTGAGGGGTCGGGAAATGGCTACACCTTC
abundance: once
j_gene: TRBJ1-2
d_gene: -
v_gene: TRBV6-6

CDR3aa: CASSLRRGYEQYF
CDR3nt: TGTGCCAGCAGCTTACGCAGGGGCTACGAGCAGTACTTC
abundance: -
j_gene: TRBJ2-7
d_gene: -
v_gene: TRBV7-2

CDR3aa: CASSYGASGGHEQFF
CDR3nt: TGTGCCAGCAGTTACGGCGCTAGCGGGGGCCATGAGCAGTTCTTC
abundance: -
j_gene: TRBJ2-1
d_gene: TRBD2
v_gene: TRBV6-6

CDR3aa: CASSLGDGNTGELFF
CDR3nt: TGCGCCAGCAGCTTGGGGGACGGGAACACCGGGGAGCTGTTTTTT
abundance: -
j_gene: TRBJ2-2
d_gene: -
v_gene: TRBV5-1

CDR3aa: CASSIGRGSEAFF
CDR3nt: TGTGCCAGTAGTATAGGGAGGGGGAGCGAAGCTTTCTTT
abundance: -
j_gene: TRBJ1-1
d_gene: -
v_gene: TRBV19

CDR3aa: CASSVGTGVSNQPQHF
CDR3nt: TGTGCCAGCAGCGTAGGAACAGGGGTTAGCAATCAGCCCCAGCATTTT
abundance: -
j_gene: TRBJ1-5
d_gene: TRBD1
v_gene: TRBV9

CDR3aa: CASSIRLAAIYEQYF
CDR3nt: TGTGCCAGCAGTATTCGACTAGCGGCTATCTACGAGCAGTACTTC
abundance: once
j_gene: TRBJ2-7
d_gene: TRBD2
v_gene: TRBV27

CDR3aa: CASSKHRGSSPLHF
CDR3nt: TGTGCCAGCAGCAAACACAGGGGCAGTTCACCCCTCCACTTT
abundance: few
j_gene: TRBJ1-6
d_gene: TRBD1
v_gene: TRBV28

CDR3aa: CASSVVGGPYNEQFF
CDR3nt: TGTGCCAGCAGCGTAGTTGGGGGTCCCTACAATGAGCAGTTCTTC
abundance: -
j_gene: TRBJ2-1
d_gene: -
v_gene: TRBV9

CDR3aa: CASSPGTDANYGYTF
CDR3nt: TGTGCCAGCTCACCTGGGACAGACGCTAACTATGGCTACACCTTC
abundance: few
j_gene: TRBJ1-2
d_gene: TRBD1
v_gene: TRBV18

CDR3aa: CASSSRQGPKLFF
CDR3nt: TGTGCCAGCAGCTCCCGACAGGGGCCGAAACTGTTTTTT
abundance: -
j_gene: TRBJ1-4
d_gene: TRBD1
v_gene: TRBV7-6

CDR3aa: CATSPGAGSIDQPQHF
CDR3nt: TGTGCCACCAGCCCCGGAGCAGGTTCAATTGATCAGCCCCAGCATTTT
abundance: -
j_gene: TRBJ1-5
d_gene: -
v_gene: TRBV15

CDR3aa: CAWSMGTHEQYF
CDR3nt: TGTGCCTGGAGTATGGGGACCCACGAGCAGTACTTC
abundance: -
j_gene: TRBJ2-7
d_gene: -
v_gene: TRBV30

CDR3aa: CASSLGTGAFYGYTF
CDR3nt: TGTGCCAGTAGCCTGGGGACAGGGGCTTTCTATGGCTACACCTTC
abundance: -
j_gene: TRBJ1-2
d_gene: TRBD1
v_gene: TRBV19

CDR3aa: CASSFTVNYGYTF
CDR3nt: TGTGCCAGCAGTTTTACAGTTAACTATGGCTACACCTTC
abundance: -
j_gene: TRBJ1-2
d_gene: -
v_gene: TRBV12-3/TRBV12-4

CDR3aa: CASSKRARKTQYF
CDR3nt: TGTGCCAGCAGCAAGAGAGCCAGGAAGACCCAGTACTTC
abundance: -
j_gene: TRBJ2-5
d_gene: -
v_gene: TRBV21-1

CDR3aa: CASSQDQGLNYEQYF
CDR3nt: TGCGCCAGCAGCCAAGATCAGGGTTTGAACTACGAGCAGTACTTC
abundance: -
j_gene: TRBJ2-7
d_gene: -
v_gene: TRBV4-1

CDR3aa: CASSSDRDLSYNEQFF
CDR3nt: TGTGCCAGCAGTTCCGACCGGGATCTCTCCTACAATGAGCAGTTCTTC
abundance: once
j_gene: TRBJ2-1
d_gene: -
v_gene: TRBV27

CDR3aa: CASSQDRGDQPQHF
CDR3nt: TGCGCCAGCAGCCAAGATAGGGGAGATCAGCCCCAGCATTTT
abundance: -
j_gene: TRBJ1-5
d_gene: -
v_gene: TRBV4-3

CDR3aa: CASSQGTTGDTDTQYF
CDR3nt: TGCGCCAGCAGCCAAGGGACTACCGGGGATACAGATACGCAGTATTTT
abundance: -
j_gene: TRBJ2-3
d_gene: -
v_gene: TRBV4-3

CDR3aa: CASSLRSGLSYEQYF
CDR3nt: TGTGCCAGCAGTTTGAGATCAGGTTTGAGTTACGAGCAGTACTTC
abundance: -
j_gene: TRBJ2-7
d_gene: -
v_gene: TRBV28

CDR3aa: CASSQVRGIRGTEAFF
CDR3nt: TGCGCCAGCAGCCAAGTTAGGGGAATCAGGGGGACTGAAGCTTTCTTT
abundance: -
j_gene: TRBJ1-1
d_gene: TRBD1
v_gene: TRBV4-3

CDR3aa: CASYSVQNSPLHF
CDR3nt: TGTGCCAGCTATTCTGTCCAGAATTCACCCCTCCACTTT
abundance: -
j_gene: TRBJ1-6
d_gene: -
v_gene: TRBV2

CDR3aa: CASSPPPGDRGDEKLFF
CDR3nt: TGCGCCAGCAGCCCCCCTCCGGGAGACAGGGGAGATGAAAAACTGTTTTTT
abundance: -
j_gene: TRBJ1-4
d_gene: TRBD1
v_gene: TRBV4-1

CDR3aa: CASSLDNSYEQYF
CDR3nt: TGTGCCAGCAGCTTAGACAACTCCTACGAGCAGTACTTC
abundance: -
j_gene: TRBJ2-7
d_gene: -
v_gene: TRBV11-2

CDR3aa: CASSFRGVMGVSGANVLTF
CDR3nt: TGTGCCAGTAGCTTCCGGGGCGTAATGGGGGTCTCTGGGGCCAACGTCCTGACTTTC
abundance: -
j_gene: TRBJ2-6
d_gene: -
v_gene: TRBV19

CDR3aa: CATDRGPHQPQHF
CDR3nt: TGTGCCACCGACAGGGGCCCACATCAGCCCCAGCATTTT
abundance: -
j_gene: TRBJ1-5
d_gene: TRBD1
v_gene: TRBV27